The 4 T cell receptor beta chains below all came from one sample that was sequenced in a study of PD-1 blockade in mismatch repair-deficient tumors (dated by TCRdb to between 2016 and 2019). Library preparation employed the immunoSEQ multiplex PCR assay. In TCRdb, the immuneACCESS table is reduced to in-frame sequences with V and J assigned. These tables do not hold every clone; where another copy was compared, an unresolved V gene accounts for under half, and the others remain unexplained. This sample gives just under 80,000 clones in total; roughly 80% of them show up just once. Jointly, the top ten make up approximately 5.5% of the sample. The source was peripheral blood, collected 44 weeks after starting pembrolizumab. These receptors all come from an adult with mismatch repair-deficient cancer.

This clone was detected once. One end of the junction varies from germline; a read error may be responsible. In DNA form, the CDR3 reads TGTGCTAGCAGCTTAGCGGGAGTCACAGATACGCAGTATTTT. It encodes CASSLAGVTDTQYF. The rearrangement links TRBV7-7 to TRBJ2-3, with 9 bases fitting TRBD2. CDR3 length equals 14 residues. CDR1 is SSHAT, CDR2 FNYEAQ, per germline (reference sequence).

This clone has just one count. J is TRBJ2-7 and V is TRBV4-3; a possible D gene is TRBD1 (6 bases). Germline CDR1 reads LGHNA; CDR2 reads YSLEER. V was clipped by 1 base and J by 7 bases, with 17 bases between them. The CDR3 loop spans 15 amino acids. CDR3 residues: CASSQVVTGTGEQYF. The CDR3 nucleotides are TGCGCCAGCAGCCAAGTCGTAACAGGGACGGGGGAGCAGTACTTC.

This chain joins TRBV9 and TRBJ1-2; a weak D match, TRBD1 (5 bases). The V end lost 4 bases, the J end lost 1 base, and 14 bases lay between the germline ends. The CDR3 spans 15 residues. The V gene's germline CDR1 is SGDLS and CDR2 YYNGEE. This chain's CDR3 is CASSWGSGSNYGYTF. For the CDR3, the DNA is TGTGCCAGCAGCTGGGGATCAGGGAGTAACTATGGCTACACCTTC.

The chain uses TRBV25-1 and TRBJ2-5; TRBD2 matches at 9 bases. CDR3 length: 15 amino acids. J lost 5 bases, V lost 1 base, and 5 bases had no gene match. From germline, CDR1 is MGHDK and CDR2 SYGVNS. Here the CDR3 reads CASSEFAGGGETQYF. CDR3 nucleotides: TGTGCCAGCAGTGAATTTGCGGGAGGGGGGGAGACCCAGTACTTC.